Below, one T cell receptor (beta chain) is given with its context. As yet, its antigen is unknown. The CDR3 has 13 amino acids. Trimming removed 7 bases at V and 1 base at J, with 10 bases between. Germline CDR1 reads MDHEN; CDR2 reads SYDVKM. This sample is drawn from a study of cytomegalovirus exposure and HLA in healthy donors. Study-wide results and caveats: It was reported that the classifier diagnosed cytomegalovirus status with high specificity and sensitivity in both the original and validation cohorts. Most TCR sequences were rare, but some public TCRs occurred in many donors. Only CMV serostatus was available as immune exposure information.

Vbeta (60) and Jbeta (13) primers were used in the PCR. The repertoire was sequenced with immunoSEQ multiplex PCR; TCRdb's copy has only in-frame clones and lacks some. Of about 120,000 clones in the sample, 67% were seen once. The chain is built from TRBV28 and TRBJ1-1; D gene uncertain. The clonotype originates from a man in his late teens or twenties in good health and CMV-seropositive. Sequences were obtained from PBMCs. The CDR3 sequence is CASTLGENTEAFF. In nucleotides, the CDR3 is TGTGCCAGCACCCTAGGAGAGAACACTGAAGCTTTCTTT.